This T cell receptor (beta chain) was documented in a study of shared T cell receptors in the human thymus (dated by TCRdb to the early 2020s). Regarding the research as a whole: The study investigated the way shared, self-reactive T-cell receptor alpha chains are produced in the human thymus.

From the cysteine through the phenylalanine, the CDR3 covers 15 amino acids. Left in the record is the CDR3 DNA by itself, 45 bases read in frame from the first base. CDR1 and CDR2 are read off the germline V gene as SNHLY and FYNNEI. After removal of 7 bases from V and 6 bases from J, the junction retains 13 bases not matched to a gene. Notes on this clone: Its antigen remains undetermined. No base quality values were provided; no much bigger clone lies one nucleotide off.

The library was produced with the immunoSEQ multiplex PCR assay. TCRdb stores this immuneACCESS table with in-frame sequences only. Part of the clones is absent; in the studies checked, under half of the shortfall reflects unresolved V genes, and no reason is known for the rest. The sample has about 660,000 clones on record, approximately 87% of them singletons. 0.009% to 0.0095% of the sample rests with the top ten. This sample also belongs to another study, concerning human thymus T cells. From the second report: Donors were immunologically healthy infants undergoing open corrective cardiac surgery for congenital heart defects in Finland. Thymus tissue was collected as surgical resects that were removed during corrective cardiac surgery. Usage of V and J gene segments appeared to be biased in both the thymic and the peripheral blood repertoires. Highly overlapping thymic TCR repertoires among unrelated individuals were reported in the related research. The study characterized TCR alpha and beta repertoires from eight infant thymus samples and a few related peripheral blood samples. Donor ages ranging from about 6 to 250 days were recorded, and over 5 male and a couple of female infants were included in the cohort. Thymocytes were released mechanically from tissue and stored at -70 °C as pellets of roughly 9-31 million cells. Genomic DNA was extracted from frozen cell pellets with a QIAsymphony instrument. The immunoSEQ multiplex PCR assay was used to amplify the TCRB and TCRAD loci from a standardized quantity of quality-controlled genomic DNA. The V(D)J region was spanned by amplicons of a length sufficient to cover the CDR3 and to identify V and J genes. The amplicons were sequenced on an Illumina platform via the commercial immunoSEQ service. Primer bias and sequencing errors were corrected as previously described, and TCRAD and TCRB were defined on the basis of the IMGT database. The repertoires were analysed using immunoSEQ Analyzer 3.0 and VDJTools for basic statistics, V/J segment usage, diversity estimates, rarefaction and pairwise overlap. To estimate diversity, the Chao1, ChaoE, Efron-Thisted, Shannon and inverse Simpson indices were applied, and diversity was also estimated on datasets down-sampled to the smallest sample. Repertoire overlap was determined by strict matching of CDR3 nucleotide sequence, V gene and J gene, and Jaccard-based multidimensional scaling clustering was applied. On average, approximately 790,000 unique TCRB clonotypes were obtained from thymus samples, compared with approximately 80,000 from blood samples.

The sample taken for sequencing was thymocytes. The receptor comes from a boy in the first two years of life with a congenital heart defect. Donor details come from another sample of the same person, matched by shared clones. This sequence uses TRBV2 and TRBJ1-2, and 8 bases in between align with TRBD1. Here the CDR3 is given as CASTGQGFKLDGYTF. The DNA sequence is as follows: TGTGCCAGCACCGGACAGGGTTTTAAGTTGGATGGCTACACCTTC.